This T cell receptor (beta chain) was obtained from a study of cytomegalovirus exposure and HLA in healthy donors. The PCR employed 60 Vbeta primers together with 13 Jbeta primers. Clones were sequenced by immunoSEQ multiplex PCR, and TCRdb holds only the in-frame ones, with some missing. This table has 200,000 or so clones, over 80% appearing once. This CDR3 is 15 amino acids long. The V and J ends lost 6 bases and 1 base, in that order; junction bases with no gene match: 6. From germline, CDR1 is MNHEY and CDR2 SMNVEV (reference sequence). This clone was seen more than once but under ten times. The antigen is undetermined. Points from the study as a whole: The listing of 150 to 200 TCR beta chains classed them as cytomegalovirus-associated. Links to common viral pathogens appeared, in a later analysis, for several of the most significant clusters.

The source material was PBMCs. The clonotype comes from a man younger than 40 in good health and CMV-seronegative. The chain recombines TRBV27 with TRBJ2-7; 10 bases match TRBD2. The CDR3 region has the DNA TGTGCCAGCAGGGGCACTAGCGGGAATTCCTACGAGCAGTACTTC. Its protein product is CASRGTSGNSYEQYF.